The T cell receptor (beta chain) described here comes from a study of blood T cells in healthy people across ages. To note about this clonotype: The antigen remains undetermined.

Study-wide results and limits: Conclusively comparing naive with antigen-experienced cells was impossible with unsorted PBMCs.

V was shortened by 7 bases and J by 7 bases, with 16 bases between the two germline ends. The CDR3 is 14 amino acids. A sample-barcoded 5' primer and a J-beta primer mix were used in a second PCR of roughly 6 to 11 cycles. From the 5' RACE reads, TCRdb called clonotypes with MiXCR, one entry per CDR3 protein. The data show around 800,000 distinct CDR3 sequences, around 25% seen once. This sample also appeared in a second study, on T cells of mothers and their children.

This clonotype was sampled from a boy aged 5-17 years in good health. The gene calls are TRBV12-3 or TRBV12-4 and TRBJ1-4; D might be TRBD1 (6 bases). Specimen: blood. CDR3 coding DNA: TGTGCCAGCAATAGCGGGGGCGGGATTGAAAAACTGTTTTTT. It specifies CASNSGGGIEKLFF.